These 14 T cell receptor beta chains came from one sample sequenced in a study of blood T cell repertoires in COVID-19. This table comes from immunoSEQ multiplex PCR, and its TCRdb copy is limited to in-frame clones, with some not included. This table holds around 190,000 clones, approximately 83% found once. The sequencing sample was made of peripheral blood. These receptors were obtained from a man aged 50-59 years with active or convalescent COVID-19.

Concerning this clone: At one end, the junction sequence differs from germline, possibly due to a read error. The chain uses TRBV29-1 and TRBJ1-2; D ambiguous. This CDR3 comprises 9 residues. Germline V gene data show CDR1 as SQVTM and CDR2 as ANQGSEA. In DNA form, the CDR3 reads TGCAGCGTTGGGGCCGAGACATCCTTC. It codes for CSVGAETSF. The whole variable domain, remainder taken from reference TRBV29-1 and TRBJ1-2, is SAVISQKPSRDICQRGTSLTIQCQVDSQVTMMFWYRQQPGQSLTLIATANQGSEATYESGFVIDKFPISRPNLTFSTLTVSNMSPEDSSIYLCSVGAETSFGSGTRLTVV.

CDR3 sequence: CASSEFGPSGLNEQFF. CDR3 bases: TGTGCCAGCAGTGAATTTGGGCCTAGCGGACTTAATGAGCAGTTCTTC. The V gene is TRBV6-1, the J gene TRBJ2-1; 7 bases match TRBD2. The CDR3 spans 16 residues. The germline V gene has CDR1 MNHNS and CDR2 SASEGT. V lost 2 bases, J lost 7 bases, and 11 bases stayed unmatched.

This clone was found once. The CDR3 DNA follows: TGTGCCAGCAGCCCGGTGCCCCCTAGCACAGATACGCAGTATTTT. This translates into CASSPVPPSTDTQYF. This chain connects TRBV9 to TRBJ2-3, with D unclear. Germline V gene data show CDR1 as SGDLS and CDR2 as YYNGEE. The length of the CDR3 is 15 residues. V lost 4 bases and J 0 bases, leaving 12 bases between the germline ends.

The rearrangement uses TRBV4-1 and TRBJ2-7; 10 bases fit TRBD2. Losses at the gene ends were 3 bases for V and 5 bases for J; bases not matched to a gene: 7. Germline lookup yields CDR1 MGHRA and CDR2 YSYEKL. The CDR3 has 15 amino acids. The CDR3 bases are TGCGCCAGCAGCCAGTGGCTAGCGGGAGCCAACGAGCAGTACTTC. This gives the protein CASSQWLAGANEQYF.

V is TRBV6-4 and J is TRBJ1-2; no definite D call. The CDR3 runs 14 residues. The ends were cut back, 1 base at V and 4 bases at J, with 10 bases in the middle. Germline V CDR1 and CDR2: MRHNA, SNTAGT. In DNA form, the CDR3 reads TGTGCCAGCAGTGACTTTCCGAGTAGCTATGGCTACACCTTC. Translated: CASSDFPSSYGYTF.

DNA of the CDR3: TGTGCCTGGAGTGTAACCCTAACCGCGAATTCACCCCTCCACTTT. It is translated as CAWSVTLTANSPLHF. The V call is TRBV30, the J call TRBJ1-6; D is undetermined. CDR1 and CDR2 (germline): GTSNPN, SVGIG (reference sequence). The V end lost 0 bases, the J end lost 7 bases, and 13 bases lay between the germline ends. CDR3 size: 15 residues.

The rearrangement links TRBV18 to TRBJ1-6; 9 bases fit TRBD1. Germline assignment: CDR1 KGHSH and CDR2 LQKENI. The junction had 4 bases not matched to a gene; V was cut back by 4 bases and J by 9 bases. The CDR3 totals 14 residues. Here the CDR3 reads CASSQDRGTSPLHF. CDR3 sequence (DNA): TGTGCCAGCTCACAGGACAGGGGAACTTCACCCCTCCACTTT.

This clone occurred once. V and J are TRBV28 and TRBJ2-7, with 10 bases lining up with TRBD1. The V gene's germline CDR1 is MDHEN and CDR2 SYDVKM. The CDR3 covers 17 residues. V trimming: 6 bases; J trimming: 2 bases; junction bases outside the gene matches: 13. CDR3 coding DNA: TGTGCCAGCAGCCCGCCGGATCGGGGGACAGGGGCCTACGAGCAGTACTTC. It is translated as CASSPPDRGTGAYEQYF.

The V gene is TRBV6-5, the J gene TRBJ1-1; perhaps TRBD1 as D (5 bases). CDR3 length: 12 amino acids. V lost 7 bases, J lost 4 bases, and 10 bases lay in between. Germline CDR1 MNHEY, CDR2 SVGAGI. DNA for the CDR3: TGTGCCAGCAAGACGGGGGTCACTGAAGCTTTCTTT. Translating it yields CASKTGVTEAFF.

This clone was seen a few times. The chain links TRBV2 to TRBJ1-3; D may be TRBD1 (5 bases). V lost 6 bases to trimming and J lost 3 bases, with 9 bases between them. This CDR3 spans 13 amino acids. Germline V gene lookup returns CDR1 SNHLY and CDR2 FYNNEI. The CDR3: CASRTRDGNTIYF. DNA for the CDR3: TGTGCCAGCAGGACCAGGGATGGAAACACCATATATTTT.

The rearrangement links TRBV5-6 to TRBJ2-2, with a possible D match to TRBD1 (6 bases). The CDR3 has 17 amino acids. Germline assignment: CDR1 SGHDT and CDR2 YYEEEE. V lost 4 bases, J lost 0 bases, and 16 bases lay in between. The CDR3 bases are TGTGCCAGCAGCCCCGTCTTAACAGGGCCGAACACCGGGGAGCTGTTTTTT. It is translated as CASSPVLTGPNTGELFF.

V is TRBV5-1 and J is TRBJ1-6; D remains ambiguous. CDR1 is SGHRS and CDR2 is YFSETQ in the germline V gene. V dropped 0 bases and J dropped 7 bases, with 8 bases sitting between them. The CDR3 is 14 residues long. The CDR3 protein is CASSLGQENSPLHF. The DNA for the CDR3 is TGCGCCAGCAGCTTGGGGCAGGAAAATTCACCCCTCCACTTT.

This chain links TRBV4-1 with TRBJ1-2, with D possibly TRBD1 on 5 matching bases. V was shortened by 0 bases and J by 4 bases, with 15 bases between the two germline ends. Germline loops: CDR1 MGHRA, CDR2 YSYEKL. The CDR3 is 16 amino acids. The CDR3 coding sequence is TGCGCCAGCAGCCAAGAGGGCAGGGTGTCTGGCTATGGCTACACCTTC. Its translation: CASSQEGRVSGYGYTF.

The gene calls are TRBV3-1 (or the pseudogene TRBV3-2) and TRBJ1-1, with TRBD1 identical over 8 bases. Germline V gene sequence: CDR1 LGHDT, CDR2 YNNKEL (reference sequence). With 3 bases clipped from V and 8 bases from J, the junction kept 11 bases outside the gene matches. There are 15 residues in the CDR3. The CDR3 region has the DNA TGTGCCAGCAGCCACCCCTTACAGGGGGGGGGAGAAGCTTTCTTT. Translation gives CASSHPLQGGGEAFF.